Included here is one T cell receptor beta chain sequence, with context. Colonoscopy and blood draw happened at the same time. The assay was run at survey level. Each sample received Survey-level depth of up to 500,000 reads. Sequencing used immunoSEQ multiplex PCR; TCRdb keeps in-frame clones, though not all of them. The sample carries around 64,000 clones, just over 75% recorded once. The data belong to a study of pediatric ulcerative colitis. Germline V gives CDR1 MNHEY, CDR2 SMNVEV (reference sequence). V lost 8 bases, J lost 5 bases, and 16 bases lay in between. The length of the CDR3 is 14 residues.

The sequence was obtained from a boy aged 5 to 17 with moderate ulcerative colitis. The genes are TRBV27 and TRBJ2-1; the D gene is possibly TRBD2 (6 bases). The sequencing input was blood. The CDR3 DNA reads as TGTGCCAGCGCGGGGAGGAGGTTAAACAATGAGCAGTTCTTC. It yields the protein CASAGRRLNNEQFF.